These T cell receptor beta chains were read from a single sample in a study of cytotoxic CD8 clonotypes in ibrutinib-treated CLL. Measured with immunoSEQ multiplex PCR; TCRdb has only the in-frame clones, and not every one. The data contain around 250,000 clones, 70% of them singletons. This specimen was PBMCs, taken after 24 months of ibrutinib treatment. The receptor source for this set is a human donor with chronic lymphocytic leukemia. The CDR3 runs from the conserved cysteine through the conserved F or W. Fields, in order: D gene, clone size, V gene, J gene, CDR3 DNA, CDR3 protein. D genes are given only for firm matches. The size of a clone is reported for some rows only, either as once, few or many, or as a class for expanded clones.

-	-	TRBV6-5	TRBJ2-2	TGTGCCAGCAACCTGGTGGGCGGGGAGCTGTTTTTT	CASNLVGGELFF
-	-	TRBV1	TRBJ2-5	TGCACCAGCAGCCAAGATCTTCGGCGGGAGCCCGACGAAACTTCCAGACAAGAGACCCAGTACTTC	CTSSQDLRREPDETSRQETQYF
-	-	TRBV4-2	TRBJ1-5	TGTGCCAGCAGCCAAGAATCGGGGGCAGGGCGACCTTATAGCAATCAGCCCCAGCATTTT	CASSQESGAGRPYSNQPQHF
-	-	TRBV27	TRBJ1-2	TGTGCCAGCAGAGGACAACTCTATGGCTACACCTTC	CASRGQLYGYTF
-	-	TRBV5-1	TRBJ2-5	TGCGCCAGCAGCTTGGTTCCGGAGGGGACCCAGTACTTC	CASSLVPEGTQYF
-	-	TRBV21-1	TRBJ2-7	TGTGCCAGCAGCAAAGAAGACAGGTCCTACGAGCAGTACTTC	CASSKEDRSYEQYF
-	few	TRBV4-3	TRBJ1-5	TGCGCCAGCAGCCAAGATAGGATTCAGCCCCAGCATTTT	CASSQDRIQPQHF
TRBD1	-	TRBV6-5	TRBJ2-1	TGTGCCAGCACTAAACAGGGGGGCGAGCAGTTCTTC	CASTKQGGEQFF
-	-	TRBV10-1	TRBJ2-3	TGCGCCAGCAGTGATGCCCAGGGTGGCCCAGATACGCAGTATTTT	CASSDAQGGPDTQYF
-	-	TRBV7-3	TRBJ2-7	TGTGCCAGCAGCTTAAACTGGGTGGTTTCCTACGAGCAGTACTTC	CASSLNWVVSYEQYF
-	once	TRBV7-2	TRBJ2-5	TGTGCCAGCAGCTTCTGGACGGGGACCCAGTACTTC	CASSFWTGTQYF
-	few	TRBV18	TRBJ2-7	TGTGCCAGCTCACAACTAGTTGGCGACTACGAGCAGTACTTC	CASSQLVGDYEQYF
-	-	TRBV5-1	TRBJ1-1	TGCGCCAGCAGCTTGATTTTTGGCGGACTAATGAACACTGAAGCTTTCTTT	CASSLIFGGLMNTEAFF
TRBD1	-	TRBV4-1	TRBJ2-7	TGCGCCAGCAGGCCTGAGGGACAGGGCGGAGTCTACGAGCAGTACTTC	CASRPEGQGGVYEQYF
-	-	TRBV27	TRBJ2-7	TGTGCCAGCAGAACGACAGATTCCTCTTCCGGGGAGCAGTACTTC	CASRTTDSSSGEQYF
-	-	TRBV9	TRBJ2-1	TGTGCCAGCAGCCCCGATGATGTAACCTACAATGAGCAGTTCTTC	CASSPDDVTYNEQFF
-	-	TRBV11-2	TRBJ2-3	TGTGCCAGCAGCTTAAACCCCGGGGGCACAGATACGCAGTATTTT	CASSLNPGGTDTQYF
-	-	TRBV15	TRBJ1-4	TGTGCCACCAGCCAGGACCTTAGGGGTGAAAAACTGTTTTTT	CATSQDLRGEKLFF
TRBD1	-	TRBV7-3	TRBJ2-6	TGTGCCAGCAGCTTAAATCCCGGACAGGGTTACTCTGGGGCCAACGTCCTGACTTTC	CASSLNPGQGYSGANVLTF
-	-	TRBV5-6	TRBJ1-1	TGTGCCAGCAGCTTTGGGGCAGGTGAAGCTTTCTTT	CASSFGAGEAFF
TRBD1	-	TRBV6-5	TRBJ2-1	TGTGCCAGCAGCCGACAGGGTCGGGCATACAATGAGCAGTTCTTC	CASSRQGRAYNEQFF
-	few	TRBV11-2	TRBJ2-7	TGTGCCAGCAGCTTTAGTACGACCTACGAGCAGTACTTC	CASSFSTTYEQYF
-	-	TRBV4-1	TRBJ1-1	TGCGCCAGCAGAGGGGGGCTGGGCACTGAAGCTTTCTTT	CASRGGLGTEAFF
-	-	TRBV29-1	TRBJ1-2	TGCAGCGTTGAAGTTAAAGGGCTCGGCTATGGCTACACCTTC	CSVEVKGLGYGYTF
-	-	TRBV5-4	TRBJ2-5	TGTGCCAGCAGCTTGAGGCGGGTAGAGACCCAGTACTTC	CASSLRRVETQYF
-	few	TRBV6-5	TRBJ2-7	TGTGCCAGCAGTTATGACTCGGGCGAGTCCTACGAGCAGTACTTC	CASSYDSGESYEQYF
TRBD1	-	TRBV9	TRBJ2-3	TGTGCCAGCAGCGTAGAGGGGAGACAGGGGGCGACTAGCACAGATACGCAGTATTTT	CASSVEGRQGATSTDTQYF
-	-	TRBV2	TRBJ2-3	TGTGCCAGCACCAAGGAGACAGATACGCAGTATTTT	CASTKETDTQYF
-	once	TRBV2	TRBJ2-7	TGTGCCAGCAGTGAATTAATCGACGAGCAGTACTTC	CASSELIDEQYF
TRBD1	-	TRBV4-3	TRBJ1-2	TGCGCCAGCAGCCCCTCGGGACAGGGAACATTTGGCTACACCTTC	CASSPSGQGTFGYTF
TRBD1	once	TRBV7-2	TRBJ2-7	TGTGCCAGCAGGACTCAGGGGGATGGGTCCGAGCAGTACTTC	CASRTQGDGSEQYF
TRBD2	-	TRBV19	TRBJ2-1	TGTGCCAGTAGTCCACTAGCGGGAGAGGCCAATGAGCAGTTCTTC	CASSPLAGEANEQFF
TRBD1	-	TRBV28	TRBJ1-2	TGTGCCAGCAGCCCGGCGGGACAGCTCTATGGCTACACCTTC	CASSPAGQLYGYTF
-	-	TRBV11-2	TRBJ2-7	TGTGCCAGCAGCTCAGCCACAACCCTCGGGACTTCATCCTACGAGCAGTACTTC	CASSSATTLGTSSYEQYF
-	-	TRBV19	TRBJ2-7	TGTGCCAGTAGTATGGGGGCCAGGGGGGACGAGCAGTACTTC	CASSMGARGDEQYF
-	-	TRBV19	TRBJ2-2	TGTGCCAGTAGTTCCGGGTCCCTGACCACCGGGGAGCTGTTTTTT	CASSSGSLTTGELFF
TRBD1	few	TRBV19	TRBJ2-7	TGTGCCAGTAGTCCCGCACAGGGGAAATACGAGCAGTACTTC	CASSPAQGKYEQYF
-	few	TRBV6-6	TRBJ2-3	TGTGCCAGCAGGAGGGAAAGCACAGATACGCAGTATTTT	CASRRESTDTQYF
TRBD2	-	TRBV7-9	TRBJ2-1	TGTGCCAGCAGCTTAGAACCGGGAGGGGGCTACAATGAGCAGTTCTTC	CASSLEPGGGYNEQFF
-	-	TRBV4-2	TRBJ2-7	TGTGCCAGCAGCCAAGTAAGGGTGGCTGCCTACGAGCAGTACTTC	CASSQVRVAAYEQYF
TRBD1	-	TRBV7-7	TRBJ2-2	TGTGCTAGCAGCTCTACAGGGGGCGCGGGCACCGGGGAGCTGTTTTTT	CASSSTGGAGTGELFF
TRBD1	-	TRBV4-1	TRBJ2-7	TGCGCCAGCAGCCAGATCCTCCTCAACCGGGACAGGGCCTACTACGAGCAGTACTTC	CASSQILLNRDRAYYEQYF
-	-	TRBV19	TRBJ1-1	TGTGCCAGTAGTATTGAGCCAACCCCACGCCCTGAAGCTTTCTTT	CASSIEPTPRPEAFF
-	-	TRBV13	TRBJ2-5	TGTGCCAGCAGCTATCCCGGCAGGTCGGAGACCCAGTACTTC	CASSYPGRSETQYF
TRBD2	once	TRBV7-3	TRBJ2-3	TGTGCCAGCACCTCACCATCCGGGGGGACTAGCGGGAAGCAGTATTTT	CASTSPSGGTSGKQYF
-	-	TRBV30	TRBJ1-1	TGTGCCTGGAGTCAACAGATTAACACTGAAGCTTTCTTT	CAWSQQINTEAFF
TRBD2	-	TRBV25-1	TRBJ2-7	TGTGCCAGCAGCTCGGCGGGGGTTTACGAGCAGTACTTC	CASSSAGVYEQYF
-	-	TRBV29-1	TRBJ1-1	TGCAGCGTTGCGGCAGCCAAGAACACTGAAGCTTTCTTT	CSVAAAKNTEAFF
-	-	TRBV30	TRBJ1-4	TGTGCCTGGAGTGGTAGGCATGAAAAACTGTTTTTT	CAWSGRHEKLFF
-	-	TRBV5-1	TRBJ1-4	TGCGCCAGCAGCTTGCTGGCAACTAATGAAAAACTGTTTTTT	CASSLLATNEKLFF
TRBD2	-	TRBV4-1	TRBJ2-3	TGCGCCAGCAGCCAAGAACCCGGGGGACTAGCGGGCAGCACAGATACGCAGTATTTT	CASSQEPGGLAGSTDTQYF
-	-	TRBV7-2	TRBJ1-2	TGTGCCAGCAGCTTAATCCAGGGACTTAACTATGGCTACACCTTC	CASSLIQGLNYGYTF
-	-	TRBV18	TRBJ2-3	TGTGCCAGCTCACCACGGGGTAGGGATACGCAGTATTTT	CASSPRGRDTQYF
-	-	TRBV6-5	TRBJ2-3	TGTGCCAGCAGTGGGGGCTCGGATACGCAGTATTTT	CASSGGSDTQYF